These 16 T cell receptor beta chains originate from one sample sequenced in a study of blood T cell repertoires in COVID-19. Profiling relied on immunoSEQ multiplex PCR, and the TCRdb table lists in-frame clones only, not all of them. The data show about 270,000 clones, with roughly 84% seen just once and 8.6% held by the top ten. The sample consisted of peripheral blood. These receptors originate from a human donor in a cohort sampled during active COVID-19.

This chain links TRBV27 with TRBJ2-7; 10 bases line up with TRBD1. The V segment lost 3 bases and the J segment 2 bases; nucleotides outside the gene matches: 4. The CDR3 sequence is 15 residues long. The germline CDR1 and CDR2 sequences are MNHEY and SMNVEV (reference sequence). CDR3 protein: CASSFGTGATYEQYF. In DNA form, the CDR3 reads TGTGCCAGCAGTTTCGGGACAGGGGCCACCTACGAGCAGTACTTC.

The V gene is TRBV7-9, the J gene TRBJ2-2, with 8 bases aligning to TRBD1. The CDR3 sequence is 16 residues long. The ends lost 7 bases at V and 1 base at J; junction bases unmatched: 8. Looked up from germline, CDR1 is SEHNR and CDR2 is FQNEAQ (reference sequence). CDR3 region: CASNISGGLNTGELFF. The CDR3 bases are TGTGCCAGCAACATATCAGGGGGCTTGAACACCGGGGAGCTGTTTTTT.

The rearrangement links TRBV11-2 to TRBJ2-1; 7 bases agree with TRBD2. This CDR3 comprises 14 residues. Germline-derived CDR1 and CDR2 are SGHAT and FQNNGV. V shed 5 bases, J shed 5 bases, and the junction held 6 bases outside the gene matches. Here the CDR3 DNA reads TGTGCCAGCAGCAAGCGGACTAGAGACAATGAGCAGTTCTTC. Translating it yields CASSKRTRDNEQFF.

The chain joins TRBV6-5 to TRBJ1-5, with 11 nucleotides matching TRBD1. The CDR3 has 15 amino acids. J was trimmed by 6 bases and V by 6 bases; bases with no gene match: 7. The germline V gene has CDR1 MNHEY and CDR2 SVGAGI. CDR3 loop: CASSGQGAFVQPQHF. The CDR3 bases are TGTGCCAGCAGCGGACAGGGGGCATTTGTTCAGCCCCAGCATTTT.

The chain uses TRBV5-1 and TRBJ2-3; D uncertain. CDR1 is SGHRS, CDR2 YFSETQ, per germline. Trimming stripped 0 bases from V and 1 base from J, with 12 bases between. The CDR3 covers 16 residues. The CDR3 reads CASSLGIPGGTDTQYF. The CDR3 region has the DNA TGCGCCAGCAGCTTGGGAATCCCGGGTGGCACAGATACGCAGTATTTT.

The chain uses TRBV5-6 and TRBJ1-2, with 11 bases matching TRBD1. The V and J ends lost 4 bases and 7 bases, in that order; junction bases with no gene match: 9. CDR1 is SGHDT and CDR2 is YYEEEE in the germline V gene. The CDR3 spans 15 residues. The CDR3 loop is CASSLGQGVIVGYTF. CDR3 bases: TGTGCCAGCAGCCTGGGACAGGGGGTAATAGTTGGCTACACCTTC.

Only a few counts were recorded for this clone. J is TRBJ1-1 and V is TRBV30; D is undetermined. V lost 1 base, J lost 10 bases, and 7 bases lay in between. From germline, CDR1 is GTSNPN and CDR2 SVGIG (reference sequence). The CDR3 consists of 10 residues. This chain's CDR3 is CAWSGPLAFF. As DNA, the CDR3 is TGTGCCTGGAGTGGTCCTTTAGCTTTCTTT.

The rearrangement joins TRBV3-1 (or the pseudogene TRBV3-2) to TRBJ1-1; 7 bases agree with TRBD1. Per germline, CDR1 LGHDT and CDR2 YNNKEL (reference sequence). V trimming: 3 bases; J trimming: 4 bases; junction bases outside the gene matches: 8. There are 15 residues in the CDR3. The CDR3 nucleotides read TGTGCCAGCAGCCACCAAGACAGGGTGGTCACTGAAGCTTTCTTT. It yields the protein CASSHQDRVVTEAFF.

The chain recombines TRBV12-3 or TRBV12-4 with TRBJ2-7; D possibly corresponds to TRBD1 (6 bases). This CDR3 has 13 amino acids. The V end was cut by 5 bases, the J end by 3 bases, with 11 bases between. CDR3: CASSIGTIYEQYF. DNA for the CDR3: TGTGCCAGCAGTATCGGGACAATCTACGAGCAGTACTTC.

The chain uses TRBV11-2 and TRBJ2-1; 10 bases agree with TRBD2. CDR3 length equals 16 residues. V gave up 2 bases and J gave up 8 bases; unmatched junction bases: 9. Germline assignment: CDR1 SGHAT and CDR2 FQNNGV. The CDR3 sequence: CASSLSLAGVVYEQFF. The CDR3 coding sequence is TGTGCCAGCAGCTTAAGTCTAGCGGGAGTGGTCTATGAGCAGTTCTTC.

This chain joins TRBV7-8 and TRBJ2-7, with D unclear. The CDR3 is 12 residues long. Germline CDR1 and CDR2: SGHVS and FQNEAQ. V shed 5 bases and J shed 0 bases, with 5 bases lying between them. CDR3 residues: CASSHSSYEQYF. The CDR3 nucleotides read TGTGCCAGCAGCCATAGCTCCTACGAGCAGTACTTC. Supplemented by reference TRBV7-8 and TRBJ2-7, the full variable domain reads GAGVSQSPRYKVAKRGQDVALRCDPISGHVSLFWYQQALGQGPEFLTYFQNEAQLDKSGLPSDRFFAERPEGSVSTLKIQRTQQEDSAVYLCASSHSSYEQYFGPGTRLTVT.

The chain has TRBV10-3 and TRBJ2-7; TRBD1 matches 8 bases. Germline trimming cut 6 bases from V and 6 bases from J; bases unmatched to any gene: 16. The germline V gene has CDR1 ENHRY and CDR2 SYGVKD. The CDR3 sequence is 16 residues long. CDR3 nucleotides: TGTGCCATCAGCGGGAACCTTGGACAGGGTGGGATCGAGCAGTACTTC. It yields the protein CAISGNLGQGGIEQYF.

The chain couples TRBV5-4 to TRBJ1-2, with TRBD1 matching over 10 bases. The V segment lost 3 bases and the J segment 5 bases; nucleotides outside the gene matches: 4. The CDR3 extends over 14 amino acids. Germline values: CDR1 SGHNT, CDR2 YYREEE (reference sequence). CDR3 sequence (DNA): TGTGCCAGCAGCTCGGACAGGGGGTTTTATGGCTACACCTTC. Its protein is CASSSDRGFYGYTF.

V and J are TRBV18 and TRBJ2-3; perhaps TRBD2 as D (6 bases). The CDR3 totals 13 residues. V gave up 6 bases and J gave up 4 bases, with 11 bases separating them. The V gene's germline CDR1 is KGHSH and CDR2 LQKENI. CDR3 residues: CASSPTGADTQYF. CDR3 DNA sequence: TGTGCCAGCTCCCCCACGGGAGCAGATACGCAGTATTTT. Full variable domain (missing parts from reference TRBV18 and TRBJ2-3): NAGVMQNPRHLVRRRGQEARLRCSPMKGHSHVYWYRQLPEEGLKFMVYLQKENIIDESGMPKERFSAEFPKEGPSILRIQQVVRGDSAAYFCASSPTGADTQYFGPGTRLTVL.

This clone was recorded only once. The V and J genes are TRBV3-1 (or the pseudogene TRBV3-2) and TRBJ2-7; the D gene is possibly TRBD1 (5 bases). V lost 0 bases and J lost 2, with 8 bases in between. Germline assignment: CDR1 LGHDT and CDR2 YNNKEL (reference sequence). The CDR3 runs to 14 residues. The CDR3, as DNA: TGTGCCAGCAGCCAAGAAGGGGCAACCTACGAGCAGTACTTC. Its protein product is CASSQEGATYEQYF.

The chain joins TRBV4-3 to TRBJ2-1; 9 positions agree with TRBD2. The trim removed 3 bases at V and 10 bases at J, leaving 7 bases unmatched. The CDR3 spans 14 residues. Germline V gene lookup returns CDR1 LGHNA and CDR2 YSLEER. The CDR3 DNA is TGCGCCAGCAGCCATGCAGCGGGGGGACGGGAGCAGTTCTTC. It encodes CASSHAAGGREQFF.